The source of this T cell receptor (beta chain) is a study of blood T cell repertoires in COVID-19. In the study overall: The United States, Italy and Spain provided the acute and convalescent COVID-19 samples. PBMCs, B-cell-depleted T cells, or T cells provided the cDNA or gDNA that made up the material.

As processed by the authors: For nucleated cells, counts were estimated from reference gene primer amplification. Clones were read by immunoSEQ multiplex PCR, and TCRdb kept only the in-frame ones, dropping some. D and trimming come from the DNA, and the V and J calls and clone size come from that table. The table lists roughly 110,000 clones, about two thirds of them singletons. V was trimmed by 4 bases and J by 8 bases, leaving 16 bases between them. The CDR3 totals 15 residues. The germline V gene encodes CDR1 SGHRS and CDR2 YFSETQ. This clone was detected once. The V and J genes are TRBV5-1 and TRBJ1-6; perhaps TRBD1 as D (5 bases). The sample consisted of peripheral blood. The TCR sequence derives from a human donor with acute or convalescent COVID-19. The donor label of this sample is uncertain. The chain's CDR3 is CASSPSRTRDSPLHF. The CDR3 DNA sequence: TGCGCCAGCAGCCCCTCCCGGACCAGGGATTCACCCCTCCACTTT.